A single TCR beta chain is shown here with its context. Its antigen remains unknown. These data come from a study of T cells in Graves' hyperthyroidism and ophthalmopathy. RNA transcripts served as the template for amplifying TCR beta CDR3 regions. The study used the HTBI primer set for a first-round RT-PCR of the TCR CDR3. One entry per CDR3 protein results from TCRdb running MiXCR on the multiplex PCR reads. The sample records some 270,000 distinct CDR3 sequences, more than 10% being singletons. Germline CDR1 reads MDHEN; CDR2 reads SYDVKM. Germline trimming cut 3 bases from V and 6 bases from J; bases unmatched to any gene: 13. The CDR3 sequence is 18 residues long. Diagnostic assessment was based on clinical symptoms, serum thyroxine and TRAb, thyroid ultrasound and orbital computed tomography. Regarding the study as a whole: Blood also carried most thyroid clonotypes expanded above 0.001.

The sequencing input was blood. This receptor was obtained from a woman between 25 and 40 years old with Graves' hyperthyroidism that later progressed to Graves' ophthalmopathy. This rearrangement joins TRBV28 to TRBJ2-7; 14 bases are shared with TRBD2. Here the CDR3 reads CASSFEPPGLAGVGEQYF. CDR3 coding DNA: TGTGCCAGCAGTTTCGAACCCCCGGGACTAGCGGGAGTAGGCGAGCAGTACTTC.